These 31 T cell receptor beta chains were sequenced from one sample in a study of blood T cell repertoires in COVID-19 (dated by TCRdb to 2019 to 2021). The library was generated by the immunoSEQ multiplex PCR assay. Sourced from immuneACCESS, this table was stored by TCRdb with only in-frame sequences that have V and J called. A share of the clones is absent; for the studies checked, an unresolved V gene accounts for under half, and the remainder has no known explanation. For this sample there are 70,000 or so clones; approximately 90% appear just once. Of the sample, 6.7% is held by the ten largest clones. Sequencing was performed on peripheral blood. The receptors derive from a woman of 80 years or more with active COVID-19.

The V and J genes are TRBV6-5 and TRBJ2-2; 8 bases are shared with TRBD2. Per germline, CDR1 MNHEY and CDR2 SVGAGI. Trimming at V came to 8 bases and at J to 2 bases, leaving 7 bases not matched to a gene. This CDR3 is built from 15 residues. The CDR3 reads CASGRTSFNTGELFF. The DNA for the CDR3 is TGTGCCAGCGGCCGGACTAGCTTCAACACCGGGGAGCTGTTTTTT.

Only one count was recorded for this clone. The chain is built from TRBV28 and TRBJ1-3; D is possibly TRBD1 (6 bases). CDR1 MDHEN and CDR2 SYDVKM come from the germline V gene. This CDR3 region has 18 residues. Trimming took off 6 bases at V and 0 bases at J, with 21 bases between the two ends. The DNA of the CDR3 is TGTGCCAGCAGGACGATAACCGGGACATTAACCTCTGGAAACACCATATATTTT. The encoded protein is CASRTITGTLTSGNTIYF. The full variable domain, completed using reference TRBV28 and TRBJ1-3, is DVKVTQSSRYLVKRTGEKVFLECVQDMDHENMFWYRQDPGLGLRLIYFSYDVKMKEKGDIPEGYSVSREKKERFSLILESASTNQTSMYLCASRTITGTLTSGNTIYFGEGSWLTVV.

The genes are TRBV28 and TRBJ2-2; the match to TRBD1 covers 11 bases. The trim removed 2 bases at V and 5 bases at J, leaving 4 bases unmatched. The CDR3 has 16 residues. Germline assignment: CDR1 MDHEN and CDR2 SYDVKM. The CDR3 loop is CASSLAGTGGTGELFF. DNA of the CDR3: TGTGCCAGCAGTTTAGCGGGGACAGGGGGGACCGGGGAGCTGTTTTTT. The full variable domain, with the rest looked up from reference TRBV28 and TRBJ2-2, is DVKVTQSSRYLVKRTGEKVFLECVQDMDHENMFWYRQDPGLGLRLIYFSYDVKMKEKGDIPEGYSVSREKKERFSLILESASTNQTSMYLCASSLAGTGGTGELFFGEGSRLTVL.

This chain uses TRBV11-2 with TRBJ2-7; no clear D. V was clipped by 4 bases and J by 2 bases, with 15 bases between them. The CDR3 runs 15 residues. CDR1 is SGHAT, CDR2 FQNNGV, per germline. DNA for the CDR3: TGTGCCAGCAGCTCCGACTCAGTTTCCCCCTACGAGCAGTACTTC. Protein product: CASSSDSVSPYEQYF. The full variable domain, rest sourced from reference TRBV11-2 and TRBJ2-7, is EAGVAQSPRYKIIEKRQSVAFWCNPISGHATLYWYQQILGQGPKLLIQFQNNGVVDDSQLPKDRFSAERLKGVDSTLKIQPAKLEDSAVYLCASSSDSVSPYEQYFGPGTRLTVT.

The chain links TRBV6-5 to TRBJ2-1, with 8 bases lining up with TRBD2. The CDR3 length is 15 residues. The germline CDR1 and CDR2 sequences are MNHEY and SVGAGI. V shed 4 bases, J shed 9 bases, and the junction held 11 bases outside the gene matches. In DNA, the CDR3 is TGTGCCAGCAGTTTATCCGGGAGGGCCGGAAGTGAGCAGTTCTTC. Encoded protein: CASSLSGRAGSEQFF.

The V gene is TRBV18, the J gene TRBJ1-1; D perhaps matches TRBD1 (5 bases). V dropped 7 bases and J dropped 4 bases, with 16 bases sitting between them. Germline V gene sequence: CDR1 KGHSH, CDR2 LQKENI. CDR3 length: 14 amino acids. For the CDR3, the DNA is TGTGCCAGCTTTCGCGGGGGGTCGAGCACTGAAGCTTTCTTT. Its protein is CASFRGGSSTEAFF.

V usage is TRBV7-9 and J usage is TRBJ2-5; TRBD2 aligns across 14 bases. The CDR3 contains 15 residues. The V and J ends lost 5 bases and 4 bases, in that order; junction bases with no gene match: 3. In germline, CDR1 is SEHNR, CDR2 FQNEAQ (reference sequence). CDR3: CASSPGLAGGETQYF. The DNA of the CDR3 is TGTGCCAGCAGCCCCGGACTAGCGGGAGGAGAGACCCAGTACTTC.

The rearrangement links TRBV7-2 to TRBJ2-1, with 7 nucleotides matching TRBD2. Germline V lookup: CDR1 SGHTA, CDR2 FQGNSA. The CDR3 runs to 15 residues. The V gene end was trimmed by 4 bases and the J gene end by 8 bases; junction bases not matched to a gene: 11. CDR3 bases: TGTGCCAGCAGCTGGGGCGGGAGCAAGTCGGATGAGCAGTTCTTC. Its protein product is CASSWGGSKSDEQFF.

The chain links TRBV12-3 or TRBV12-4 to TRBJ1-4, with 10 positions matching TRBD1. The CDR3 is 13 amino acids. After removal of 6 bases from V and 8 bases from J, the junction contained 3 bases not matched to a gene. CDR3: CASSRTGGEKLFF. The CDR3, as DNA: TGTGCCAGCAGCAGGACAGGGGGGGAAAAACTGTTTTTT.

A single count supports this clone. The chain combines TRBV11-1 with TRBJ2-3, with a weak D call TRBD2 (6 bases). CDR1 and CDR2 from the germline V gene are SGHAT and FQDESV (reference sequence). This CDR3 has 16 residues. Trimming took 5 bases from V and 3 from J, leaving 18 bases between them. The CDR3 DNA reads TGTGCCAGCAGCCCCAAGGCGGGGCGGGTAACAGATACGCAGTATTTT. It is translated as CASSPKAGRVTDTQYF.

V usage is TRBV11-3 and J usage is TRBJ2-2; the match to TRBD1 covers 11 bases. The germline CDR1 and CDR2 sequences are SGHNT and YENEEA. The CDR3 is made up of 17 amino acids. The ends lost 7 bases at V and 4 bases at J; junction bases unmatched: 11. The CDR3 loop is CASTKGLGTGGTGELFF. The CDR3 DNA follows: TGTGCCAGCACCAAGGGTTTGGGGACAGGGGGCACCGGGGAGCTGTTTTTT.

This clone was observed a handful of times. This chain links TRBV27 with TRBJ1-6; a weak D match, TRBD1 (5 bases). Germline CDR1 MNHEY, CDR2 SMNVEV (reference sequence). Trimming cost V 3 bases and J 5 bases, with 11 bases left between them. CDR3 length equals 15 residues. The CDR3 sequence: CASSFGGLDNSPLHF. The CDR3 DNA sequence: TGTGCCAGCAGTTTCGGGGGATTGGATAATTCACCCCTCCACTTT.

The chain employs TRBV3-1 (or the pseudogene TRBV3-2) and TRBJ2-7, with no clear D. V lost 4 bases and J 2 bases, leaving 9 bases between the germline ends. From germline, CDR1 is LGHDT and CDR2 YNNKEL (reference sequence). There are 13 residues in the CDR3. DNA for the CDR3: TGTGCCAGCAGCCCCAACACCACCTACGAGCAGTACTTC. Translated, it gives CASSPNTTYEQYF.

J is TRBJ2-3 and V is TRBV7-3, with D possibly TRBD2 on 5 matching bases. CDR3 length: 16 residues. Germline V gene lookup returns CDR1 SGHTA and CDR2 FQGTGA. V shed 5 bases and J shed 0 bases, with 15 bases lying between them. CDR3 DNA sequence: TGTGCCAGCAGCGCCGGGGTTTCCCCTAGCACAGATACGCAGTATTTT. Its translation is CASSAGVSPSTDTQYF.

The chain recombines TRBV28 with TRBJ2-2; the D gene is possibly TRBD2 (5 bases). The CDR3 consists of 14 residues. The V and J ends lost 10 bases and 9 bases respectively, with 21 bases between them. Germline V CDR1 and CDR2: MDHEN, SYDVKM. The CDR3 DNA follows: TGTGCCACCTTGGAGGATCGGGGTGGAAGGGAGCTGTTTTTT. Its translation: CATLEDRGGRELFF.

This chain uses TRBV6-5 with TRBJ1-2; D possibly corresponds to TRBD1 (5 bases). The V gene lost 2 bases and the J gene lost 4 bases, with 11 bases spanning the gap. Germline CDR1 MNHEY, CDR2 SVGAGI. This CDR3 is built from 14 residues. CDR3: CASSYGREGYGYTF. CDR3 nucleotide sequence: TGTGCCAGCAGTTACGGCAGGGAGGGCTATGGCTACACCTTC.

The J gene is TRBJ2-3, the V gene TRBV28; 10 bases are shared with TRBD2. J lost 7 bases, V lost 3 bases, and 10 bases had no gene match. The CDR3 covers 16 residues. Per germline, CDR1 MDHEN and CDR2 SYDVKM. The CDR3 is CASSLPSSGSRNTQYF. For the CDR3, the DNA is TGTGCCAGCAGTTTGCCCTCTAGCGGGAGTAGGAATACGCAGTATTTT.

V is TRBV7-9 and J is TRBJ2-7, with TRBD1 matching over 11 bases. CDR1 is SEHNR, CDR2 FQNEAQ, per germline (reference sequence). Trimming removed 2 bases from V and 7 bases from J; junction bases left unmatched: 7. The CDR3 sequence is 15 residues long. In DNA, the CDR3 is TGTGCCAGCAGCTTAATCCGGACAGGGGGCTGGGAGCAGTACTTC. Its translation is CASSLIRTGGWEQYF.

The chain employs TRBV14 and TRBJ1-2; D unclear. Looked up from germline, CDR1 is SGHDN and CDR2 is FVKESK. Trimming cost V 0 bases and J 3 bases, with 5 bases left between them. CDR3 length: 13 amino acids. In DNA form, the CDR3 reads TGTGCCAGCAGCCAAGAGGCGGACTATGGCTACACCTTC. Protein sequence: CASSQEADYGYTF.

The chain couples TRBV11-2 to TRBJ2-1, with TRBD2 as a possible D gene (6 bases). The V and J ends lost 5 bases and 0 bases respectively, with 17 bases between them. This CDR3 contains 17 residues. Per germline, CDR1 SGHAT and CDR2 FQNNGV. CDR3 in amino acids: CASSPKASARSYNEQFF. In DNA form, the CDR3 reads TGTGCCAGCAGCCCAAAGGCTAGCGCTCGCTCCTACAATGAGCAGTTCTTC.

The chain combines TRBV11-2 with TRBJ2-1; 7 bases match TRBD2. The CDR3 loop spans 17 amino acids. In germline, CDR1 is SGHAT, CDR2 FQNNGV. V lost 5 bases, J lost 7 bases, and 17 bases stayed unmatched. The chain's CDR3 is CASSPRGPGGPLNEQFF. The CDR3 DNA is TGTGCCAGCAGCCCCCGCGGTCCGGGAGGCCCGCTAAATGAGCAGTTCTTC. The full variable domain, completed using reference TRBV11-2 and TRBJ2-1, is EAGVAQSPRYKIIEKRQSVAFWCNPISGHATLYWYQQILGQGPKLLIQFQNNGVVDDSQLPKDRFSAERLKGVDSTLKIQPAKLEDSAVYLCASSPRGPGGPLNEQFFGPGTRLTVL.

The rearrangement links TRBV4-3 to TRBJ1-5, with TRBD1 matching 7 bases. The CDR3 runs to 15 residues. The junction had 8 bases not matched to a gene; V was cut back by 4 bases and J by 5 bases. The germline V gene has CDR1 LGHNA and CDR2 YSLEER. CDR3 sequence (DNA): TGCGCCAGCAGCCCCCGACAGGGAAATGATCAGCCCCAGCATTTT. Translating gives CASSPRQGNDQPQHF.

The chain employs TRBV7-2 and TRBJ1-5, with TRBD1 matching 7 bases. The length of the CDR3 is 14 residues. V shed 1 base and J 9 bases; nucleotides not matched to a gene: 6. CDR1 is SGHTA and CDR2 is FQGNSA in the germline V gene. The CDR3 DNA reads TGTGCCAGCAGCTTAGAAGGGGGCCCGCGGCCCCAGCATTTT. It translates to CASSLEGGPRPQHF.

The rearrangement uses TRBV18 and TRBJ2-1; 7 nucleotides line up with TRBD2. The CDR3 has 13 residues. CDR1 and CDR2 from the germline V gene are KGHSH and LQKENI. V lost 6 bases, J lost 6 bases, and 5 bases stayed unmatched. The chain's CDR3 is CASSTTSPNEQFF. The CDR3, as DNA: TGTGCCAGCTCGACGACTAGCCCCAATGAGCAGTTCTTC.

This chain uses TRBV7-2 with TRBJ2-3; unclear D gene. V shed 4 bases and J shed 10 bases, with 18 bases lying between them. This CDR3 region has 14 residues. Germline assignment: CDR1 SGHTA and CDR2 FQGNSA. Here the CDR3 reads CASSSTSSILAQYF. CDR3 sequence (DNA): TGTGCCAGCAGCTCCACTTCCTCCATTCTGGCGCAGTATTTT.

The chain joins TRBV21-1 to TRBJ2-6; the tabulated D call, TRBD2, remains unverified against the DNA. TRBV21-1 is labeled a pseudogene. The CDR3 is 23 amino acids. The CDR3 here is CASSKSGPHQSLAGVSGANVLTF. The CDR3 coding sequence is TGTGCCAGCAGCAAATCGGGGCCACATCAGAGCCTAGCGGGAGTGAGTGGGGCCAACGTCCTGACTTTC.

This clone has just a few counts. The rearrangement links TRBV11-2 to TRBJ2-3, with 11 bases lining up with TRBD2. V lost 5 bases and J lost 5; bases outside the gene matches: 9. The CDR3 loop spans 16 amino acids. Germline assignment: CDR1 SGHAT and CDR2 FQNNGV. CDR3 residues: CASSPTSGSGRDTQYF. CDR3 DNA: TGTGCCAGCAGCCCCACTAGCGGGAGCGGGAGAGATACGCAGTATTTT.

V gene TRBV10-3 combines with J gene TRBJ2-1, with TRBD1 matching 8 bases. V trimming: 5 bases; J trimming: 8 bases; junction bases outside the gene matches: 8. The CDR3 runs 14 residues. Germline CDR1 is ENHRY and CDR2 is SYGVKD. The CDR3 DNA reads as TGTGCCATCAGTACCCAGGGGGCAGGGGATGAGCAGTTCTTC. Translation gives CAISTQGAGDEQFF.

The rearrangement links TRBV7-6 to TRBJ2-7; 8 nucleotides agree with TRBD1. Germline loops: CDR1 SGHVS, CDR2 FNYEAQ. The CDR3 extends over 14 amino acids. The V segment lost 4 bases and the J segment 3 bases; nucleotides outside the gene matches: 5. CDR3 sequence: CASSSSGGSYEQYF. CDR3 DNA: TGTGCCAGCAGCTCATCAGGGGGCAGCTACGAGCAGTACTTC.

V usage is TRBV28 and J usage is TRBJ1-2; D might be TRBD1 (6 bases). The CDR3 sequence is 13 residues long. CDR1 and CDR2 from the germline V gene are MDHEN and SYDVKM. The V and J ends lost 5 bases and 4 bases respectively, with 11 bases between them. Here the CDR3 DNA reads TGTGCCAGCAGTGTGACAGGCATCTATGGCTACACCTTC. It yields the protein CASSVTGIYGYTF.

The chain couples TRBV6-5 to TRBJ2-7; D might be TRBD2 (5 bases). This CDR3 spans 14 amino acids. Trimming left V 4 bases short and J 4 bases short, with 14 bases between. Germline CDR1 is MNHEY and CDR2 is SVGAGI. The CDR3 is CASSSPRGGYEQYF. The CDR3 nucleotides read TGTGCCAGCAGTTCCCCCCGAGGCGGGTACGAGCAGTACTTC.